The source of this TCR beta chain is a study of beta chain features in type 1 diabetes. Study-level information: Sorted cells numbering roughly 98,000,000 were examined across all samples.

The study's findings and limits: Type 1 diabetes patients had fewer VDJ junction insertions and more deletions.

Isolated RNA was reverse transcribed in full, so expressed TCRB transcripts were sequenced. Sequencing was performed with immunoSEQ multiplex PCR; in TCRdb, only in-frame clones are kept and a portion is missing. The sample consists of about half a million clones, roughly 11% of them appearing once. This CDR3 has 15 residues. V was shortened by 4 bases and J by 1 base, with 11 bases between the two germline ends. Germline V CDR1 and CDR2: LGHNA, YSLEER. About this clone itself: What it binds is unknown.

The sample consisted of naive CD4+ T cells from blood. This chain joins TRBV4-3 and TRBJ2-4, with D maybe TRBD1 (6 bases). The origin of this receptor is a woman younger than 35 in good health. The CDR3 coding sequence is TGCGCCAGCAGCCCGACAGGACTGGCCAAAAACATTCAGTACTTC. As protein: CASSPTGLAKNIQYF.